In this sample, the clone carrying this T cell receptor (beta chain) turned up a few times. Its matching antigen is unknown. Healthy Caucasians supplied all donations. These data are taken from a study of identical twins. Study outcomes and limitations: Insertions were fewer in abundant cord blood beta clonotypes, whereas memory repertoires showed none of this pattern. Those out-of-frame alpha sequences shared by twins showed an excess of low generation probability.

A universal primer site was added by template switching, and unique molecular identifiers were carried by the cDNA. TCRdb processed the 5' RACE reads anew with MiXCR; each CDR3 protein has one entry. Of 650,000 to 800,000 distinct CDR3 sequences listed, 8.5% to 9.5% were seen once; the top ten hold 0.98%. There are 12 residues in the CDR3. The germline CDR1 and CDR2 sequences are SGHRS and YFSETQ. Trimming stripped 4 bases from V and 9 bases from J, with 13 bases between. In addition, the sample was reused for a study of yellow fever vaccine responses in identical twins.

This clonotype was obtained from a woman aged 18-29 years in good health. The chain has TRBV5-1 and TRBJ1-1, with TRBD1 as a possible D gene (5 bases). Sequenced sample: PBMCs. The CDR3 reads CASSLRGDQAFF. CDR3 bases: TGCGCCAGCAGCCTCCGTGGGGACCAAGCTTTCTTT.